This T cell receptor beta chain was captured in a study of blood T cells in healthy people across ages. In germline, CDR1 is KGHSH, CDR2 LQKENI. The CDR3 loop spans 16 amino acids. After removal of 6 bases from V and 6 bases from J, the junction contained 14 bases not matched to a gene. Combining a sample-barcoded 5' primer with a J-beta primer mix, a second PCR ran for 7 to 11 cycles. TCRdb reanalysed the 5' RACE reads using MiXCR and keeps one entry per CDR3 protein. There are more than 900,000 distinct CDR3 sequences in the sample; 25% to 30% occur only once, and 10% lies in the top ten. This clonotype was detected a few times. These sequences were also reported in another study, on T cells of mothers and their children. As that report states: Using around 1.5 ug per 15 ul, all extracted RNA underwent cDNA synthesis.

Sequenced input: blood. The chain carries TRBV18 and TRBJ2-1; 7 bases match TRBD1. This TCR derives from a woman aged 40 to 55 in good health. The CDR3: CASSEPDRVILNEQFF. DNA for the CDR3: TGTGCCAGCTCGGAACCCGACAGGGTAATCCTCAATGAGCAGTTCTTC.